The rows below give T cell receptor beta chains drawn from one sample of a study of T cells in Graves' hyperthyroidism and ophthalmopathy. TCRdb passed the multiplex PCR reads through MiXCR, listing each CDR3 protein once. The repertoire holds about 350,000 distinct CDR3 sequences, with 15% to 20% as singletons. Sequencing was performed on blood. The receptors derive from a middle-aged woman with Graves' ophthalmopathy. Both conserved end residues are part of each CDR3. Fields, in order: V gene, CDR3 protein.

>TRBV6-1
CASSELAGGGEQYF
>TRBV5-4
CASSLGPIAGGNTGELFF
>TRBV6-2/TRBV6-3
CASSYAVGTQYF
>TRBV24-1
CATSDLGQPQETQYF
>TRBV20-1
CSARQPNTEAFF
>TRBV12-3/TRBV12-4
CASSEVNGSQETQYF
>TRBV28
CASSGYSGRHYEQYF
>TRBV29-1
CSVEAFGGTNYGYTF
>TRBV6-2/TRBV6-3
CASSYSRLETQYF
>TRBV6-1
CASRDLYSGELFF
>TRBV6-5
CASSFPRPLDYEQYF
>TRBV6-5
CASSYGLAGALIYEQYF
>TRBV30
CAWSIRDRVVEQYF
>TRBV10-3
CAICPRDDNYEQYF
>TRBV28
CASSSVTREQSYEQYF
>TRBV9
CASSVGGLAGLGETQYF
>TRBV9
CASSVGDVTDTQYF
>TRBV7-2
CASSLGTSQETQYF
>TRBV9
CASSVAVGRESPLHF
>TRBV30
CACPGRGTLLGYTF
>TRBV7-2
CASSFGGLYEQYF
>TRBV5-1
CASSLSPGPRYGYTF
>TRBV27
CASSSITNYGYTF
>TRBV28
CASSSIQGQETQYF
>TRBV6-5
CASSYSTQSSYEQYF
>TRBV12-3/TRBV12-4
CASSLESREGTEAFF
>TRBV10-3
CAISEKANYGYTF